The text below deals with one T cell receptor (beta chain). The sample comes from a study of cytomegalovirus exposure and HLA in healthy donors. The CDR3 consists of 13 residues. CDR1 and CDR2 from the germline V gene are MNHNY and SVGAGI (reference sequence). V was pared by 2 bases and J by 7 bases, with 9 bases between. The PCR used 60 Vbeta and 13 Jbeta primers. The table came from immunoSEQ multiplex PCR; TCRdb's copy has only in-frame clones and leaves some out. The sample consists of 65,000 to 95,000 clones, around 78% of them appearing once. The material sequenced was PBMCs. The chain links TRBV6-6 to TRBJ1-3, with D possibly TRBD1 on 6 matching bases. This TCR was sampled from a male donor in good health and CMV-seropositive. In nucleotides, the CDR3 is TGTGCCAGCAGTTACCCCACAGGGAACACCATATATTTT. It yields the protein CASSYPTGNTIYF.